The rows below give T cell receptor beta chains drawn from one sample of a study of blood T cell repertoires in COVID-19. TCRdb's table, derived via immunoSEQ multiplex PCR, lists solely in-frame clones and lacks some. The sample lists approximately 250,000 clones; approximately 86% were seen once. Sequencing was performed on peripheral blood. The receptors originated from a man aged 35-49 years with active or convalescent COVID-19. The CDR3 runs from the conserved cysteine through the conserved F or W. The D gene is left open where the match is weak. Clone size, where shown, is once, few, many, or a class for clones that have expanded.

D	size	V	CDR3
TRBD1	-	TRBV7-9	CASSETGGDPEAFF
TRBD2	-	TRBV5-1	CASRLAGGPRNTGELFF
TRBD1	-	TRBV24-1	CATSDSGTGQANYGYTF
TRBD2	-	TRBV28	CASSPPGLAVYEQYF
-	-	TRBV28	CASSLYGRSGNTIYF
TRBD2	-	TRBV12-5	CASGLVASGRPATYNEQFF
-	-	TRBV10-3	CAISEAGNNSPLHF
-	-	TRBV2	CASTREAGNTEAFF
-	once	TRBV19	CASSSQYGYTF
TRBD1	-	TRBV27	CASSAQGAGNTIYF
TRBD2	once	TRBV10-3	CAISPGTGGLHGELFF
-	few	TRBV27	CASRGQGNPPLHF
-	-	TRBV23-1	CASSHSYGYTF
-	-	TRBV6-5	CASSSTVTNEKLFF
-	-	TRBV18	CASSPARAPHLSNQPQHF
-	few	TRBV19	CASTIDLRGTEAFF
-	-	TRBV25-1	CASRTGFTEAFF
TRBD1	-	TRBV5-1	CASSFGGQENYEQYF
-	few	TRBV27	CASSPLMVQDQPQHF
-	-	TRBV12-3/TRBV12-4	CASSFAIEQYF
-	-	TRBV25-1	CASSEVAYNEQFF
-	once	TRBV18	CASSPIGTTTQETQYF
-	-	TRBV23-1	CASSHLGTCTEAFF
TRBD1	-	TRBV10-2	CASSEKDRVHNEQFF
-	-	TRBV24-1	CATKGGADTGELFF
-	-	TRBV7-9	CASSLLAPNTGELFF
-	-	TRBV6-5	CASRAGQTDQPQHF
TRBD2	-	TRBV6-5	CASSYSPGLGYNEQFF
TRBD1	-	TRBV19	CASSPEDRGGEQYF
-	-	TRBV5-1	CASSLRGSNEQFF
-	-	TRBV19	CASSRVRDTEAFF
-	-	TRBV18	CASSPSDREGEQYF
TRBD2	-	TRBV7-6	CASSATGLGVTDTQYF
TRBD1	-	TRBV7-9	CASSFGQGASGANVLTF
-	-	TRBV9	CASSVQGPPSSPLHF
TRBD2	-	TRBV5-4	CASSSETSGRAKQFF
TRBD2	-	TRBV5-6	CASSIGGYYEQYF
-	-	TRBV11-3	CASSLVAASYEQYF
-	-	TRBV28	CASSLAAGYGYTF
TRBD2	once	TRBV10-2	CASSDGFGTSPYEQYF
TRBD2	-	TRBV3-1/TRBV3-2	CASSQGRAGPGEQFF
-	-	TRBV6-5	CASGEANYNEQFF